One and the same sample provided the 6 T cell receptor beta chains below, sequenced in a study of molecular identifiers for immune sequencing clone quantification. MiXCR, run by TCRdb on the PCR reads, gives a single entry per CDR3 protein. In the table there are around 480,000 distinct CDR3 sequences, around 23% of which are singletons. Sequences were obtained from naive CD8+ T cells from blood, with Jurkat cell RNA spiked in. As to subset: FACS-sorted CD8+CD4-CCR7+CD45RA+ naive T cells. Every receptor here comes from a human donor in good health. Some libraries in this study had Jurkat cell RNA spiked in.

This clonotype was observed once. The CDR3: CASSLGLDRSYTGELFF. The CDR3 nucleotides are TGTGCCAGCAGCTTAGGTCTAGACCGAAGCTACACCGGGGAGCTGTTTTTT. The V call is TRBV11-2, the J call TRBJ2-2; D gene ambiguous. Trimming left V 1 base short and J 3 bases short, with 15 bases between. There are 17 residues in the CDR3. Looked up from germline, CDR1 is SGHAT and CDR2 is FQNNGV.

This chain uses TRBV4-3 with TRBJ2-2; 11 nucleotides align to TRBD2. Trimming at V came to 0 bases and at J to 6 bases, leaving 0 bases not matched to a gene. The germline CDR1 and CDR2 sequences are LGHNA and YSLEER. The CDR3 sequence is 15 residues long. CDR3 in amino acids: CASSQDSGGAGELFF. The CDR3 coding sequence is TGCGCCAGCAGCCAAGATAGCGGGGGGGCCGGGGAGCTGTTTTTT.

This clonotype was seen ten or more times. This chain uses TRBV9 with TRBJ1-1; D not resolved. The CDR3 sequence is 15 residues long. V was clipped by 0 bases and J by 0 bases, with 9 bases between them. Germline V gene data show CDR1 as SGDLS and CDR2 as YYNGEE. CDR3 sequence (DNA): TGTGCCAGCAGCGTAGATCCTGAAATGAACACTGAAGCTTTCTTT. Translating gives CASSVDPEMNTEAFF.

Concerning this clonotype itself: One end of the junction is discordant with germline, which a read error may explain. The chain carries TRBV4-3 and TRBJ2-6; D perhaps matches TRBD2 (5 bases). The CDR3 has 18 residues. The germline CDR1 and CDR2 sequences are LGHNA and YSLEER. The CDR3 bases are TGCGCCAGCTGCCAAGATTGGTCAGGAGGCTTAGGGGCCAACGTCCTGACTTTC. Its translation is CASCQDWSGGLGANVLTF.

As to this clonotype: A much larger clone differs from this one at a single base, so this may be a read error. The CDR3 DNA follows: TGCGCCAGCAGCCAAGATCAGGGCAGGGGCTATGGCCACACCTTC. This codes for CASSQDQGRGYGHTF. The chain couples TRBV4-3 to TRBJ1-2; TRBD1 might be the D (6 bases). The CDR3 spans 15 residues. Germline values: CDR1 LGHNA, CDR2 YSLEER.

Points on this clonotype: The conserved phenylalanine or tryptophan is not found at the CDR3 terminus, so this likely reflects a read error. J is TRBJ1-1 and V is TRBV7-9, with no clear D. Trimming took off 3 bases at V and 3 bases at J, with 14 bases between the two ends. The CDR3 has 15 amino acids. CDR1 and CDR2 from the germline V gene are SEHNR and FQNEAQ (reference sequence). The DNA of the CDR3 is TGTGCCAGCAGCTTGCCGGTAGGGAGAGACACTGAAGCTTTCTAT. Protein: CASSLPVGRDTEAFY.